This T cell receptor (beta chain) derives from a study of cytomegalovirus exposure and HLA in healthy donors. Overall study findings and caveats: A list of approximately 150 TCR beta chains associated with cytomegalovirus was given.

Trimming at V came to 2 bases and at J to 7 bases, leaving 16 bases not matched to a gene. The CDR3 runs 18 residues. Germline lookup yields CDR1 SGDLS and CDR2 YYNGEE. Points on this clone: Its antigen is not identified.

Vbeta (60) and Jbeta (13) primers were used in the PCR. Original data processing: An analysis performed later counted 75 million to 80 million unique TCR beta chains (approximately 12 million of them shared). Clones were sequenced by immunoSEQ multiplex PCR, and TCRdb holds only the in-frame ones, with some missing. V and J calls and clone size are those listed in that table; D and trimming were worked out from the DNA. This sample yields around 160,000 clones, of which 80% are seen a single time; about 9.1% belongs to the top ten. The sequencing input was PBMCs. The clonotype originates from a man between 18 and 29 years old in good health and CMV-seropositive. V is TRBV9 and J is TRBJ2-7, with 12 bases identical to TRBD2. The CDR3 nucleotides are TGTGCCAGCAGCGTTTGGACTAGCGGGACTCTGACCGGCGGGGAGCAGTACTTC. It translates to CASSVWTSGTLTGGEQYF.